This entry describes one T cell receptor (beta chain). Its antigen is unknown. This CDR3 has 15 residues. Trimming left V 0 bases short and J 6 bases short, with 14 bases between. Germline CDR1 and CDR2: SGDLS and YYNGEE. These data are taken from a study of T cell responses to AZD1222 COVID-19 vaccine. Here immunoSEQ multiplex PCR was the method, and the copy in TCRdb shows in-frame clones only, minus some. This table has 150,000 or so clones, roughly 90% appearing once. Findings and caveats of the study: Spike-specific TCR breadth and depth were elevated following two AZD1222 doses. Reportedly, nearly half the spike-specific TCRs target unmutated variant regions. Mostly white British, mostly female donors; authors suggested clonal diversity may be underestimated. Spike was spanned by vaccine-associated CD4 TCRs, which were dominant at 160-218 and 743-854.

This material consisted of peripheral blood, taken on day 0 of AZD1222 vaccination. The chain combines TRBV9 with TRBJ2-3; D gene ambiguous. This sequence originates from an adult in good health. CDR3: CASSVGGAVGDTQYF. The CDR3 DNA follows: TGTGCCAGCAGCGTAGGGGGTGCCGTTGGCGATACGCAGTATTTT.